What follows are 22 T cell receptor beta chains derived from one specimen sequenced in a study of cytomegalovirus exposure and HLA in healthy donors. Data came from immunoSEQ multiplex PCR; TCRdb stores just in-frame clones and leaves some out. The sample holds tens of thousands of clones, 95% to 97% seen once. Sequencing was carried out using PBMCs. The source of these receptors is a woman under 30 in good health and CMV-seropositive.

V is TRBV28 and J is TRBJ2-7; 7 bases are a match to TRBD1. V lost 0 bases, J lost 1 base, and 0 bases stayed unmatched. The CDR3 extends over 14 amino acids. Germline values: CDR1 MDHEN, CDR2 SYDVKM. The CDR3 loop reads CASSLWTGSYEQYF. CDR3 DNA sequence: TGTGCCAGCAGTTTATGGACAGGGTCCTACGAGCAGTACTTC.

The chain couples TRBV4-1 to TRBJ1-2, with D possibly matching TRBD1 (5 bases). CDR1 is MGHRA, CDR2 YSYEKL, per germline. V was clipped by 1 base and J by 3 bases, with 18 bases between them. CDR3 length equals 17 residues. For the CDR3, the DNA is TGCGCCAGCAGCCAAGTAATCTTTTGGGGGGAAGACTATGGCTACACCTTC. It translates to CASSQVIFWGEDYGYTF.

The J gene is TRBJ1-1, the V gene TRBV15; no clear D. This CDR3 spans 15 amino acids. Germline loops: CDR1 LNHNV, CDR2 YYDKDF (reference sequence). Trimming cost V 0 bases and J 4 bases, with 12 bases left between them. CDR3 residues: CATSRDLLSGTEAFF. The CDR3 bases are TGTGCCACCAGCAGAGATCTACTGAGTGGCACTGAAGCTTTCTTT.

This clone was seen only once. This chain connects TRBV19 to TRBJ2-1; D may be TRBD2 (5 bases). The V end lost 6 bases, the J end lost 7 bases, and 13 bases lay between the germline ends. This CDR3 spans 13 amino acids. In germline, CDR1 is LNHDA, CDR2 SQIVND (reference sequence). The CDR3 protein is CASRLRGSNEQFF. The DNA for the CDR3 is TGTGCCAGTAGACTCCGGGGATCTAATGAGCAGTTCTTC.

The genes are TRBV29-1 and TRBJ1-5; weak D call: TRBD1 (5 bases). CDR1 and CDR2 (germline): SQVTM, ANQGSEA. The CDR3 is 18 residues long. Between the trimmed V and J ends, which lost 3 bases and 0 bases, there was a span of 21 bases. CDR3: CSVERSRAEASSNQPQHF. CDR3 DNA: TGCAGCGTTGAGCGGTCCAGGGCTGAGGCAAGTAGCAATCAGCCCCAGCATTTT.

This chain connects TRBV10-3 to TRBJ1-4; 8 bases are a match to TRBD1. This CDR3 is built from 14 residues. Trimming took 6 bases from V and 5 from J; bases not matched to a gene: 5. CDR1 is ENHRY, CDR2 SYGVKD, per germline. In DNA form, the CDR3 reads TGTGCCATCAGCCAGGACAGGGTAAATGAAAAACTGTTTTTT. Translation: CAISQDRVNEKLFF.

The V call is TRBV7-2, the J call TRBJ2-7, with D tentatively TRBD2 (7 bases). The germline CDR1 and CDR2 sequences are SGHTA and FQGNSA. This CDR3 is built from 12 residues. Trimming took 7 bases from V and 5 from J, leaving 12 bases between them. The DNA for the CDR3 is TGTGCCAGCACCTCCGGGGGGCACGAGCAGTACTTC. Translated, it gives CASTSGGHEQYF.

The chain joins TRBV2 to TRBJ1-5; D unresolved. From germline, CDR1 is SNHLY and CDR2 FYNNEI. The CDR3 has 11 amino acids. Trimming removed 4 bases from V and 4 bases from J, with 2 bases in between. The CDR3 protein is CASSANQPQHF. The CDR3 nucleotides read TGTGCCAGCAGTGCAAATCAGCCCCAGCATTTT.

The V gene is TRBV29-1, the J gene TRBJ1-2; D may be TRBD1 (6 bases). The V gene's germline CDR1 is SQVTM and CDR2 ANQGSEA. V was shortened by 4 bases and J by 8 bases, with 11 bases between the two germline ends. The CDR3 covers 11 residues. The CDR3 DNA reads as TGCAGCGTTGGGGGGGGCCGAGGCTACACCTTC. It codes for CSVGGGRGYTF.

The CDR3 is CAWSKRTGELFF. CDR3 nucleotides: TGTGCCTGGAGTAAACGGACCGGGGAGCTGTTTTTT. The genes are TRBV30 and TRBJ2-2; no reliable D call. The CDR3 is 12 residues long. Germline CDR1 GTSNPN, CDR2 SVGIG (reference sequence). Trimming left V 2 bases short and J 5 bases short, with 6 bases between.

The genes are TRBV28 and TRBJ2-7; 7 positions match TRBD2. The J segment lost 3 bases and the V segment lost 4 bases, leaving 3 bases of the junction unmatched. The CDR3 has 13 residues. CDR1 is MDHEN, CDR2 SYDVKM, per germline. The CDR3 region has the DNA TGTGCCAGCAGTTGGGGCGGGGGCTACGAGCAGTACTTC. Amino acid sequence: CASSWGGGYEQYF.

The CDR3 nucleotides read TGTGCCAGCTCACCCTGGGGGCAGGGTGATGAGCAGTTCTTC. Its translation is CASSPWGQGDEQFF. This rearrangement joins TRBV18 to TRBJ2-1; a possible D gene is TRBD1 (6 bases). This CDR3 region has 14 residues. V gave up 3 bases and J gave up 8 bases, with 14 bases separating them. In germline, CDR1 is KGHSH, CDR2 LQKENI.

The rearrangement joins TRBV27 to TRBJ2-2; TRBD1 might be the D (7 bases). The CDR3 covers 16 residues. Trimming pared 3 bases from V and 6 bases from J, leaving 17 bases between. Looked up from germline, CDR1 is MNHEY and CDR2 is SMNVEV (reference sequence). The CDR3 coding sequence is TGTGCCAGCAGTTTGTGGCAGGGGGGCGTTCCCGGGGAGCTGTTTTTT. Translation: CASSLWQGGVPGELFF.

This chain links TRBV29-1 with TRBJ2-5, with 10 bases identical to TRBD2. This CDR3 is built from 15 residues. V trimming: 3 bases; J trimming: 2 bases; junction bases outside the gene matches: 6. CDR1 is SQVTM, CDR2 ANQGSEA, per germline. The CDR3 reads CSVDGPSGSQETQYF. Here the CDR3 DNA reads TGCAGCGTTGATGGACCTAGCGGGAGTCAAGAGACCCAGTACTTC.

V and J are TRBV29-1 and TRBJ2-1, with TRBD2 matching over 12 bases. V was pared by 6 bases and J by 7 bases, with 7 bases of the junction left unmatched. The CDR3 is 14 amino acids. The germline V gene encodes CDR1 SQVTM and CDR2 ANQGSEA. CDR3 protein: CSVDGLAGGNEQFF. The CDR3 region has the DNA TGCAGCGTCGACGGTCTAGCGGGAGGGAATGAGCAGTTCTTC.

Regarding this clone: Its ends do not fully match the called genes, so a read error is possible. The chain couples TRBV5-6 to TRBJ2-7; D perhaps matches TRBD2 (7 bases). CDR1 and CDR2 (germline): SGHDT, YYEEEE. The CDR3 spans 11 residues. The CDR3 spells CASTRRGREDF. The CDR3 nucleotides read TGTGCCAGCACCCGGAGGGGGAGGGAGGACTTC. Filled out from reference TRBV5-6 and TRBJ2-7, the complete variable domain reads DAGVTQSPTHLIKTRGQQVTLRCSPKSGHDTVSWYQQALGQGPQFIFQYYEEEERQRGNFPDRFSGHQFPNYSSELNVNALLLGDSALYLCASTRRGREDFGPGTRLTVT.

CDR3 nucleotide sequence: TGCGCCAGCAGCCCTAAACCCGGGACAGCCTACGAGCAGTACTTC. Encoded protein: CASSPKPGTAYEQYF. The chain carries TRBV5-1 and TRBJ2-7; the match to TRBD1 covers 7 bases. J was trimmed by 2 bases and V by 4 bases; bases with no gene match: 9. The V gene's germline CDR1 is SGHRS and CDR2 YFSETQ. This CDR3 comprises 15 residues.

CDR3 DNA: TGTGCCAGCAGCTTCTCGGAGAGCTCCTACGAGCAGTACTTC. Residues: CASSFSESSYEQYF. The J gene is TRBJ2-7, the V gene TRBV5-6; D gene unclear. The CDR3 has 14 residues. CDR1 and CDR2 from the germline V gene are SGHDT and YYEEEE. V was cut by 2 bases and J by 0 bases, with 9 bases left in between. Full variable domain (rest looked up from reference TRBV5-6 and TRBJ2-7): DAGVTQSPTHLIKTRGQQVTLRCSPKSGHDTVSWYQQALGQGPQFIFQYYEEEERQRGNFPDRFSGHQFPNYSSELNVNALLLGDSALYLCASSFSESSYEQYFGPGTRLTVT.

The V gene is TRBV5-1, the J gene TRBJ2-3; 10 bases line up with TRBD2. CDR1 SGHRS and CDR2 YFSETQ come from the germline V gene. This CDR3 has 16 amino acids. The J segment lost 0 bases and the V segment lost 3 bases, leaving 4 bases of the junction unmatched. As DNA, the CDR3 is TGCGCCAGCAGCTCAACGACTAGCGGGAGCACAGATACGCAGTATTTT. As protein: CASSSTTSGSTDTQYF.

The chain joins TRBV7-9 to TRBJ2-1, with D perhaps matching TRBD2 (6 bases). Trimming removed 5 bases from V and 5 bases from J, with 13 bases in between. The CDR3 is 14 amino acids. The germline V gene encodes CDR1 SEHNR and CDR2 FQNEAQ (reference sequence). The CDR3 spells CASSEGTANNEQFF. The CDR3 DNA reads as TGTGCCAGCAGCGAGGGGACTGCGAACAATGAGCAGTTCTTC. Full variable domain (outside the CDR3, taken from reference TRBV7-9 and TRBJ2-1): DTGVSQNPRHKITKRGQNVTFRCDPISEHNRLYWYRQTLGQGPEFLTYFQNEAQLEKSRLLSDRFSAERPKGSFSTLEIQRTEQGDSAMYLCASSEGTANNEQFFGPGTRLTVL.

A single count supports this clone. The gene calls are TRBV5-1 and TRBJ2-5; the match to TRBD2 covers 10 bases. Germline V gene data show CDR1 as SGHRS and CDR2 as YFSETQ. V lost 4 bases and J lost 4; bases outside the gene matches: 7. The CDR3 has 15 amino acids. The CDR3 bases are TGCGCCAGCAGCGCCTGGACTAGCGGCGGAGAGACCCAGTACTTC. This codes for CASSAWTSGGETQYF.

A single count supports this clone. V usage is TRBV10-3 and J usage is TRBJ2-3; D not resolved. Germline loops: CDR1 ENHRY, CDR2 SYGVKD. Trimming left V 3 bases short and J 6 bases short, with 19 bases between. The CDR3 is made up of 16 amino acids. CDR3 coding DNA: TGTGCCATCAGTGATCACAGTCTCTCTTCAAGGGATACGCAGTATTTT. Its protein is CAISDHSLSSRDTQYF.